This TCR beta chain was identified during a study of beta chain features in type 1 diabetes. Study in general: Similarity in age, gender and cell yields was seen between patients and healthy donors. Study results and limitations: VDJ junctions sequenced from type 1 diabetes patients showed fewer insertions and more deletions. Among all four CD4+ subsets, Type 1 diabetes patients had TCRB CDR3s that were moderately but significantly shorter.

Reverse transcription of all isolated RNA meant that expressed TCRB transcripts were sequenced. Generated by immunoSEQ multiplex PCR, the TCRdb table keeps only in-frame clones and is missing some. The sample shows 150,000 to 200,000 clones, almost 65% of them seen only once. In regard to this clone: What it recognizes is unknown.

Germline CDR1 is ENHRY and CDR2 is SYGVKD. V gave up 3 bases and J gave up 8 bases; unmatched junction bases: 6. The CDR3 has 14 amino acids. Material: naive CD4+ T cells from blood. The chain combines TRBV10-3 with TRBJ2-1; 8 nucleotides agree with TRBD2. The origin of this receptor is a man aged 25 to 45 with type 1 diabetes. The CDR3 sequence: CAISDQRGTDEQFF. The CDR3 DNA reads as TGTGCCATCAGTGACCAGCGGGGGACCGATGAGCAGTTCTTC.